This TCR beta chain derives from a study of identical twins' blood T cells. Looking at the study overall: Six alpha and about 6 beta libraries together yielded about 50 million reads. General study points: Twins shared more top CDR3 clonotypes than unrelated donors did.

With regard to this clonotype: Its antigen is still unknown.

In TCRdb, the 5' RACE reads were re-called with MiXCR into one record per CDR3 protein. This sample has fewer than 450,000 distinct CDR3 sequences; roughly 30% occur once, and the top ten carry more than 5.5%. Looked up from germline, CDR1 is LNHDA and CDR2 is SQIVND (reference sequence). V was pared by 4 bases and J by 6 bases, with 13 bases between. CDR3 length: 14 residues. Sequencing was carried out using PBMCs. The chain joins TRBV19 to TRBJ2-1, with a tentative D call TRBD2 (6 bases). The receptor's source is a woman aged 18 to 49 in good health. CDR3 nucleotides: TGTGCCAGTAGTACCCCGAGACTAGTCAATGAGCAGTTCTTC. This gives the protein CASSTPRLVNEQFF. Filled out from reference TRBV19 and TRBJ2-1, the complete variable domain reads DGGITQSPKYLFRKEGQNVTLSCEQNLNHDAMYWYRQDPGQGLRLIYYSQIVNDFQKGDIAEGYSVSREKKESFPLTVTSAQKNPTAFYLCASSTPRLVNEQFFGPGTRLTVL.